The next 5 T cell receptor beta chains were all read from a single sample in a study of blood T cell repertoires in COVID-19. Produced via immunoSEQ multiplex PCR; TCRdb's table is partial and in-frame only. The repertoire holds about 63,000 clones, with approximately 81% as singletons. The specimen was PBMCs or T cells enriched from blood (not recorded which). These receptor sequences come from a woman aged 40 to 50 with acute COVID-19.

This clone was detected only a few times. The rearrangement uses TRBV28 and TRBJ1-1, with D perhaps TRBD1 (5 bases). From germline, CDR1 is MDHEN and CDR2 SYDVKM. Trimming removed 3 bases from V and 3 bases from J, with 14 bases in between. CDR3 length: 15 residues. The CDR3 here is CASSFSGSSYTEAFF. The CDR3 region has the DNA TGTGCCAGCAGTTTTTCAGGGTCCTCCTACACTGAAGCTTTCTTT.

This rearrangement joins TRBV11-2 to TRBJ2-1; no definite D call. The CDR3 sequence is 13 residues long. The V end was cut by 1 base, the J end by 7 bases, with 8 bases between. CDR1 and CDR2 from the germline V gene are SGHAT and FQNNGV. CDR3 sequence (DNA): TGTGCCAGCAGCTTAGGCTCGCGGAATGAGCAGTTCTTC. Encoded protein: CASSLGSRNEQFF.

The V and J genes are TRBV14 and TRBJ1-1; a possible D gene is TRBD1 (5 bases). CDR1 and CDR2 (germline): SGHDN, FVKESK. CDR3 length: 13 residues. V was pared by 1 base and J by 5 bases, with 8 bases between. CDR3 in amino acids: CASSQVKGTEAFF. In DNA, the CDR3 is TGTGCCAGCAGCCAAGTGAAGGGGACTGAAGCTTTCTTT.

V gene TRBV24-1 combines with J gene TRBJ2-7, with D unclear. V lost 4 bases and J lost 6, with 9 bases in between. Germline loops: CDR1 KGHDR, CDR2 SFDVKD. The CDR3 consists of 12 residues. The CDR3 nucleotides read TGTGCCACCAGTGAGAGATTCGGCGAGCAGTACTTC. Translated: CATSERFGEQYF.

This chain uses TRBV18 with TRBJ2-3; D may be TRBD2 (7 bases). V lost 2 bases and J 2 bases, leaving 20 bases between the germline ends. The V gene's germline CDR1 is KGHSH and CDR2 LQKENI. This CDR3 has 18 amino acids. The CDR3, as DNA: TGTGCCAGCTCACCATGGCCCTTGGGGGGGGACACCACAGATACGCAGTATTTT. Translating gives CASSPWPLGGDTTDTQYF.